These T cell receptor beta chains were read from a single sample in a study of response to subunit inactivated influenza vaccine. TCRdb ran MiXCR on the RT-PCR reads and lists one entry per CDR3 protein. This table has over 150,000 distinct CDR3 sequences, roughly 10% appearing once. The material was CD8+ T cells sorted from PBMCs, obtained roughly 24 months after vaccination. The receptors come from a man between 50 and 69 years old who received an inactivated influenza vaccine. CDR3s include the opening cysteine and the closing phenylalanine or tryptophan. D genes are given only for firm matches. Expanded clones are given a class, and other clones once, few, many or no size at all.

TRBJ2-1	few	TRBV20-1	-	CSARVGSGYYNEQFF	TGCAGTGCTAGAGTTGGTAGCGGTTATTACAATGAGCAGTTCTTC
TRBJ2-7	-	TRBV7-2	-	CASSHILRDEQYF	TGTGCCAGCAGCCATATTTTGCGTGACGAGCAGTACTTC
TRBJ2-2	few	TRBV7-2	TRBD1	CASSLGRDSATGELFF	TGTGCCAGCAGCTTAGGCAGGGACAGTGCCACCGGGGAGCTGTTTTTT
TRBJ1-5	few	TRBV7-9	-	CASSLDTQSNQPQHF	TGTGCCAGCAGCCTAGATACGCAGAGTAATCAGCCCCAGCATTTT
TRBJ1-1	many	TRBV7-9	-	CASSLIRTEAFF	TGTGCCAGCAGCTTAATCCGGACTGAAGCTTTCTTT
TRBJ2-7	many	TRBV12-3/TRBV12-4	TRBD1	CASSAGGSYEQYF	TGTGCCAGCAGCGCAGGGGGCTCCTACGAGCAGTACTTC
TRBJ1-1	-	TRBV5-6	-	CASSLDGRPEAFF	TGTGCCAGCAGCTTGGATGGGAGACCTGAAGCTTTCTTT
TRBJ1-1	-	TRBV9	-	CASSGGVHAEAFF	TGTGCCAGCAGCGGGGGAGTCCACGCTGAAGCTTTCTTT
TRBJ2-5	-	TRBV2	-	CASKADSGYETQYF	TGTGCCAGCAAAGCGGACTCTGGGTATGAGACCCAGTACTTC
TRBJ2-3	-	TRBV12-3/TRBV12-4	TRBD2	CASSLLGFGGGTDTQYF	TGTGCCAGCAGTCTATTAGGTTTTGGCGGGGGTACAGATACGCAGTATTTT
TRBJ2-7	few	TRBV11-2	-	CASSLDHGAYEQYF	TGTGCCAGCAGCTTAGATCATGGAGCCTACGAGCAGTACTTC
TRBJ2-5	many	TRBV7-8	TRBD2	CASSPGLAGVQETQYF	TGTGCCAGCAGCCCGGGACTAGCGGGAGTGCAAGAGACCCAGTACTTC
TRBJ2-3	-	TRBV12-3/TRBV12-4	-	CTFSPLGGSHLADTQYF	TGTACCTTCAGTCCACTGGGGGGTTCCCATCTAGCAGATACGCAGTATTTT
TRBJ2-3	few	TRBV29-1	TRBD2	CSAPAGTRTDTQYF	TGCAGCGCCCCTGCCGGGACTAGGACGGATACGCAGTATTTT
TRBJ2-4	-	TRBV12-3/TRBV12-4	-	CASSFEGHIQYF	TGTGCCAGCAGTTTTGAAGGGCACATTCAGTACTTC
TRBJ2-7	many	TRBV5-1	-	CASSLTGRPPYEQYF	TGCGCCAGCAGCTTAACCGGGAGACCCCCCTACGAGCAGTACTTC
TRBJ2-1	-	TRBV12-3/TRBV12-4	-	CASSLVAANNEQFF	TGTGCCAGCAGTTTAGTAGCGGCCAACAATGAGCAGTTCTTC
TRBJ2-3	-	TRBV9	-	CASSVEPGSTDTQYF	TGTGCCAGCAGCGTAGAACCAGGGAGCACAGATACGCAGTATTTT
TRBJ2-2	many	TRBV15	-	CATSGGNNTGELFF	TGTGCCACCAGCGGGGGGAACAACACCGGGGAGCTGTTTTTT
TRBJ2-2	-	TRBV19	-	CAARGTPTNTGELFF	TGTGCCGCCCGGGGCACCCCTACTAACACCGGGGAGCTGTTTTTT
TRBJ2-1	few	TRBV5-6	-	CASSFASNEQFF	TGTGCCAGCAGCTTTGCGTCCAATGAGCAGTTCTTC
TRBJ2-7	-	TRBV7-6	-	CASSSLGALDEQYF	TGTGCCAGCAGCTCGCTGGGAGCGCTGGACGAGCAGTACTTC
TRBJ2-1	few	TRBV29-1	TRBD2	CSVEGGERGFYNEQFF	TGCAGCGTTGAGGGGGGGGAGCGGGGGTTCTACAATGAGCAGTTCTTC
TRBJ1-5	many	TRBV4-2	TRBD1	CASSHRQGGQPQHF	TGTGCCAGCAGCCACCGACAGGGCGGTCAGCCCCAGCATTTT
TRBJ1-2	many	TRBV19	-	CATPTRDGYTF	TGTGCCACCCCAACCAGGGATGGCTACACCTTC
TRBJ2-7	few	TRBV10-3	-	CAISEPDVDVAYEQYF	TGTGCCATCAGTGAACCGGACGTTGATGTGGCCTACGAGCAGTACTTC
TRBJ2-7	few	TRBV7-8	-	CASSEASQAEGGYYEQYF	TGTGCCAGCAGCGAAGCGTCTCAGGCCGAAGGGGGATACTACGAGCAGTACTTC
TRBJ2-7	-	TRBV28	-	CASSPPGVGYEQYF	TGTGCCAGCAGTCCGCCGGGGGTAGGCTACGAGCAGTACTTC
TRBJ1-6	few	TRBV28	-	CASSAVLGDSPLHF	TGTGCCAGCAGCGCTGTCCTTGGGGATTCACCCCTCCACTTT
TRBJ2-7	many	TRBV6-1	TRBD1	CATGQGMSYEQYF	TGTGCCACGGGACAGGGGATGTCCTACGAGCAGTACTTC
TRBJ2-4	-	TRBV20-1	TRBD1	CSASPSGTGKNIQYF	TGCAGTGCTAGCCCCAGCGGGACAGGGAAAAACATTCAGTACTTC
TRBJ2-7	-	TRBV3-1	-	CASSQDVGYYEQYF	TGTGCCAGCAGCCAAGATGTCGGCTACTACGAGCAGTACTTC
TRBJ2-1	few	TRBV6-1	TRBD1	CASSSRDRNNEQFF	TGTGCCAGCAGCTCCCGGGACAGAAACAATGAGCAGTTCTTC
TRBJ2-1	many	TRBV11-2	-	CASVAGYNEQFF	TGTGCCAGCGTCGCGGGCTACAATGAGCAGTTCTTC
TRBJ1-2	many	TRBV6-5	-	CASSYRLTDLNYGYTF	TGTGCCAGCAGTTACAGACTGACCGACTTAAACTATGGCTACACCTTC
TRBJ2-7	-	TRBV4-3	-	CASSQEPAGLQFSYEQYF	TGCGCCAGCAGCCAAGAGCCGGCCGGACTCCAGTTCTCCTACGAGCAGTACTTC
TRBJ2-7	many	TRBV20-1	-	CSARDMGTEYEQYF	TGCAGTGCTAGAGATATGGGGACGGAATACGAGCAGTACTTC
TRBJ2-1	once	TRBV6-5	TRBD1	CANSYFTGGVEQFF	TGTGCCAACAGTTACTTTACAGGGGGCGTTGAGCAGTTCTTC
TRBJ2-5	many	TRBV2	TRBD1	CASSDPIRRQGAQETQYF	TGTGCCAGCAGTGATCCTATTCGACGACAGGGGGCTCAAGAGACCCAGTACTTC
TRBJ2-1	few	TRBV29-1	TRBD2	CSVPTSGVTYEQFF	TGCAGCGTGCCAACTAGCGGGGTAACTTATGAGCAGTTCTTC
TRBJ2-1	few	TRBV7-9	TRBD1	CASSLAPAGGNEQFF	TGTGCCAGCAGCTTAGCCCCGGCAGGGGGCAATGAGCAGTTCTTC
TRBJ2-7	-	TRBV7-2	TRBD2	CASSLTSGAAYEQYF	TGTGCCAGCAGCTTAACTAGCGGGGCCGCCTACGAGCAGTACTTC
TRBJ2-7	few	TRBV4-1	TRBD2	CASSPSGLAGYGKGEQYF	TGCGCCAGCAGCCCCTCGGGACTAGCGGGGTACGGGAAGGGCGAGCAGTACTTC
TRBJ2-7	many	TRBV9	TRBD1	CASSPRDRPYEQYF	TGTGCCAGCAGCCCCCGGGACAGGCCCTACGAGCAGTACTTC
TRBJ1-2	-	TRBV28	-	CATSTQVAEVNYGYTF	TGTGCCACCTCTACCCAGGTGGCTGAGGTTAACTATGGCTACACCTTC
TRBJ2-3	-	TRBV7-6	TRBD2	CASSYSGGAPVQYF	TGTGCCAGCAGTTATAGCGGGGGGGCCCCAGTGCAGTATTTT
TRBJ2-7	few	TRBV13	-	CASSLQPQAHYEQYF	TGTGCCAGCAGCTTACAACCCCAAGCACACTACGAGCAGTACTTC
TRBJ1-5	many	TRBV4-1	-	CASSLGLDQPQHF	TGCGCCAGCAGTCTAGGGTTGGATCAGCCCCAGCATTTT
TRBJ1-2	-	TRBV6-6	-	CASTTSRLDGYTF	TGTGCCAGCACCACTAGCCGGCTCGATGGCTACACCTTC
TRBJ2-1	-	TRBV7-9	TRBD2	CASSRLAGGLEQFF	TGTGCCAGCAGTCGACTAGCGGGGGGGCTTGAGCAGTTCTTC
TRBJ2-7	few	TRBV7-2	TRBD2	CASSLAPTSGTLGYEQYF	TGTGCCAGCAGCTTAGCCCCGACTAGCGGGACCTTGGGCTACGAGCAGTACTTT
TRBJ1-2	-	TRBV20-1	TRBD1	CSARDGQGFYTF	TGCAGTGCTAGAGACGGACAGGGCTTCTACACCTTC